These T cell receptor beta chains were read from a single sample in a study of cytomegalovirus exposure and HLA in healthy donors. Clones were read by immunoSEQ multiplex PCR, and TCRdb kept only the in-frame ones, dropping some. The data show about 52,000 clones, approximately 52% seen once. The sequenced sample consisted of PBMCs. These receptors were taken from a human donor in good health. The CDR3 runs from the conserved cysteine through the conserved F or W. The order of the fields is V gene, clone size, J gene, D gene, CDR3 DNA, CDR3 protein. A D gene is named only where the DNA matches it firmly. Some rows mark clone size as missing; the rest say once, few, many or name a class of expanded clone.

TRBV5-1	NA	TRBJ2-3	NA	TGCGCCAGCAGCTTGGAAGGGGGGGGAGCCGCAGATACGCAGTATTTT	CASSLEGGGAADTQYF
TRBV9	NA	TRBJ2-3	NA	TGTGCCAGCAGCGTCTCCGGGACTCCCGCAGATACGCAGTATTTT	CASSVSGTPADTQYF
TRBV6-4	NA	TRBJ1-1	TRBD1	TGTGCCAGCAGTCCAGACAGGGGAGTACGCACTGAAGCTTTCTTT	CASSPDRGVRTEAFF
TRBV5-6	NA	TRBJ2-7	NA	TGTGCCAGCAGCTGGAAGGACAGAACCTACGAGCAGTACTTC	CASSWKDRTYEQYF
TRBV10-3	NA	TRBJ2-7	NA	TGTGCCATCAGCGCAGGGGCGGACGAGCAGTACTTC	CAISAGADEQYF
TRBV7-9	few	TRBJ1-1	NA	TGTGCCAGCCAAAGGGGCCTCCCCACTGAAGCTTTCTTT	CASQRGLPTEAFF
TRBV6-1	NA	TRBJ2-3	NA	TGTGCCAGCAGTGCCCAGGTGAGGGGCACAGATACGCAGTATTTT	CASSAQVRGTDTQYF
TRBV5-1	NA	TRBJ2-7	NA	TGCGCCAGCAGCGAGTCTTACTACGAGCAGTACTTC	CASSESYYEQYF
TRBV5-1	NA	TRBJ2-3	NA	TGCGCCAGCAGCTTGGCATTGGGACATCATATGGCAGATACGCAGTATTTT	CASSLALGHHMADTQYF
TRBV11-1	NA	TRBJ2-5	NA	TGTGCCAGCAGCTTAAGACAGTCCCAAGAGACCCAGTACTTC	CASSLRQSQETQYF
TRBV5-6	NA	TRBJ2-2	NA	TGTGCCAGCAACATTCGGCAGGGAAGAGTCGGGGAGCTGTTTTTT	CASNIRQGRVGELFF
TRBV5-1	NA	TRBJ2-7	NA	TGCGCCAGCAGCCTGCGAAGTATCAACTACGAGCAGTACTTC	CASSLRSINYEQYF
TRBV15	NA	TRBJ1-4	NA	TGTGCCACCAGCACCCGGGGGGGAGGAAATGAAAAACTGTTTTTT	CATSTRGGGNEKLFF
TRBV5-1	NA	TRBJ1-6	TRBD1	TGCGCCAGCAATCAGAACCCGGACAGGGGCTCACCCCTCCACTTT	CASNQNPDRGSPLHF
TRBV6-5	NA	TRBJ1-1	TRBD1	TGTGCCAGCAGGGGACAGGGATGGGCTGAAGCTTTCTTT	CASRGQGWAEAFF
TRBV9	once	TRBJ2-7	NA	TGTGCCAGCAGCGTAGGTGTAGGGGTCTACGAGCAGTACTTC	CASSVGVGVYEQYF
TRBV27	once	TRBJ2-7	TRBD1	TGTGCCAGCAGTTTGACAGGGGGCTACGAGCAGTACTTC	CASSLTGGYEQYF
TRBV5-5	NA	TRBJ1-1	NA	TGTGCCAGCAGCTTGGTTATGAACACTGAAGCTTTCTTT	CASSLVMNTEAFF
TRBV30	NA	TRBJ1-4	TRBD1	TGTGCCTGGAGCAAGACAGGGCTGAGTGAAAAACTGTTTTTT	CAWSKTGLSEKLFF
TRBV29-1	NA	TRBJ2-5	TRBD1	TGCAGCGTTGATGAGTTAGGACAGGGGGCTTCGGAGACCCAGTACTTC	CSVDELGQGASETQYF
TRBV7-9	NA	TRBJ2-5	NA	TGTGCCAGCAGCTGGGACATCTCGGAGACCCAGTACTTC	CASSWDISETQYF
TRBV5-1	NA	TRBJ1-2	TRBD1	TGCGCCAGCAGCGCCAGAGAGACAGGGGAATATGGCTACCCCTTC	CASSARETGEYGYPF
TRBV19	NA	TRBJ2-1	TRBD2	TGTGCCAGTGGAAACCCGCCGGGGACTAGCGGGGGAACTGAGCAGTTCTTC	CASGNPPGTSGGTEQFF
TRBV12-5	NA	TRBJ2-2	TRBD1	TGTGCTAGTGGTTTGGGGACAGGGTTGTCCGGGGAGCTGTTTTTT	CASGLGTGLSGELFF
TRBV28	NA	TRBJ1-6	NA	TGTGCCAGCAGGTCCGGACAGATTAATAATTCACCCCTCCACTTT	CASRSGQINNSPLHF
TRBV19	NA	TRBJ2-3	NA	TGTGCCAGTAGTGAGTGGGGGGGCACAGATACGCAGTATTTT	CASSEWGGTDTQYF
TRBV30	NA	TRBJ1-5	NA	TGTGCCTGGAGTGTGGGCAGTTTACCGAATCAGCCCCAGCATTTT	CAWSVGSLPNQPQHF
TRBV7-9	once	TRBJ2-2	NA	TGTGCCAGCAGGTTACCCGGGACACGACCCACCGGGGAGCTGTTTTTT	CASRLPGTRPTGELFF
TRBV7-9	NA	TRBJ1-6	NA	TGTTCCAGCAGCCCCCTCGAGCTCTACAGGGATTCACCCCTCCACTTT	CSSSPLELYRDSPLHF
TRBV4-1	NA	TRBJ2-7	NA	TGCGCCAGCAGCCAAGATGGCGGGTTCGGCTACGAGCAGTACTTC	CASSQDGGFGYEQYF
TRBV27	NA	TRBJ2-7	TRBD1	TGTGCCAGCAGTTCCCAACAGGGGTACGAGCAGTACTTC	CASSSQQGYEQYF